These T cell receptor beta chains were read from a single sample in a study of T cell changes during pregnancy in multiple sclerosis. Profiling relied on immunoSEQ multiplex PCR, and the TCRdb table lists in-frame clones only, not all of them. The data contain more than 65,000 clones, over 85% of them singletons. Source: CD4+ T cells from peripheral blood mononuclear cells, taken before pregnancy. These receptors all come from a female donor with multiple sclerosis, enrolled in a pregnancy study. CDR3s include the opening cysteine and the closing phenylalanine or tryptophan. Fields, in order: D gene, V gene, J gene, clone size, CDR3 DNA, CDR3 protein. The D gene is left open where the match is weak. Only some rows state a clone size, as once, few, many or a class for expanded clones.

-	TRBV7-8	TRBJ2-2	-	TGTGCCAGCAGCTTAGAAGAAAGAGGGAGGGAGCTGTTTTTT	CASSLEERGRELFF
TRBD2	TRBV2	TRBJ2-7	-	TGTGCCAGCAGACGCCCGAAAGCGGGAGGGCGGTACGAGCAGTACTTC	CASRRPKAGGRYEQYF
-	TRBV18	TRBJ1-3	few	TGTGCCAGCTCACCTACGCGGGACTCTTTCGGAAACACCATATATTTT	CASSPTRDSFGNTIYF
-	TRBV7-2	TRBJ2-7	-	TGTGCCAGCAGTTCGGCCCAGGGCGAGCAGTACTTC	CASSSAQGEQYF
TRBD1	TRBV29-1	TRBJ2-7	-	TGCAGCGTGACAGGGCTTACGAACGAGCAGTACTTC	CSVTGLTNEQYF
-	TRBV11-2	TRBJ1-1	-	TGTGCCAGCAGCTCCTGGGGGGGCGGGACTGAAGCTTTCTTT	CASSSWGGGTEAFF
TRBD2	TRBV7-6	TRBJ2-7	-	TGTGCCAGCAGCTTATCCCTAGCGGGAGGCGAGCAGTACTTC	CASSLSLAGGEQYF
-	TRBV2	TRBJ1-6	few	TGTGCCAGCAGTGACCTTTCACCCCTCCACTTT	CASSDLSPLHF
TRBD1	TRBV18	TRBJ2-4	-	TGTGCCAGCTCACCGGGACAGGGATCCAAAAACATTCAGTACTTC	CASSPGQGSKNIQYF
TRBD1	TRBV5-1	TRBJ1-4	-	TGCGCCAGCAGCTTTAGCCAGGGGGCGACTGAAAAACTGTTTTTT	CASSFSQGATEKLFF
TRBD2	TRBV7-9	TRBJ2-7	-	TGTGCCAGCAGCTCCACCACTAGCGGGGGCTCCTACGAGCAGTACTTC	CASSSTTSGGSYEQYF
TRBD1	TRBV2	TRBJ1-5	-	TGTGCCAGCAGTGAGGCGACAGGGGGCCTTCAGCCCCAGCATTTT	CASSEATGGLQPQHF
-	TRBV6-5	TRBJ1-5	-	TGTGCCAGCATAGGGGAGCGGGGAAAAAGTCAGCCCCAGCATTTT	CASIGERGKSQPQHF
TRBD1	TRBV6-1	TRBJ1-5	-	TGTGCCAGCAGGGCGGGACAGGCCTTAATTTCCCAGCATTTT	CASRAGQALISQHF
-	TRBV5-6	TRBJ1-2	-	TGTGCCAGCAGCTTGGGGGACATCTATGGCTACACCTTC	CASSLGDIYGYTF